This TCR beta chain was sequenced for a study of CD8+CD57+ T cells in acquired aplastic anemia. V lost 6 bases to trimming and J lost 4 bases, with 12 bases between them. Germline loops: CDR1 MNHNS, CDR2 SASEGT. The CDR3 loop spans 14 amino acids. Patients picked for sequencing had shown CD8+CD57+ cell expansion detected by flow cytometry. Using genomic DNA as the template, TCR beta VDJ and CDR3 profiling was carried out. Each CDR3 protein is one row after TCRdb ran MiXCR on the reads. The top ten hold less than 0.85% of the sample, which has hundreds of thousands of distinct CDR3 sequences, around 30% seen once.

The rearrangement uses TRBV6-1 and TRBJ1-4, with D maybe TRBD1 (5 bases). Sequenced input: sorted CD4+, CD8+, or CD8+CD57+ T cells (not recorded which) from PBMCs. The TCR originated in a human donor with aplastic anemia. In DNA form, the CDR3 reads TGTGCCAGCAGCAACGCCGGGGGTAATGAAAAACTGTTTTTT. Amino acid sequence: CASSNAGGNEKLFF.